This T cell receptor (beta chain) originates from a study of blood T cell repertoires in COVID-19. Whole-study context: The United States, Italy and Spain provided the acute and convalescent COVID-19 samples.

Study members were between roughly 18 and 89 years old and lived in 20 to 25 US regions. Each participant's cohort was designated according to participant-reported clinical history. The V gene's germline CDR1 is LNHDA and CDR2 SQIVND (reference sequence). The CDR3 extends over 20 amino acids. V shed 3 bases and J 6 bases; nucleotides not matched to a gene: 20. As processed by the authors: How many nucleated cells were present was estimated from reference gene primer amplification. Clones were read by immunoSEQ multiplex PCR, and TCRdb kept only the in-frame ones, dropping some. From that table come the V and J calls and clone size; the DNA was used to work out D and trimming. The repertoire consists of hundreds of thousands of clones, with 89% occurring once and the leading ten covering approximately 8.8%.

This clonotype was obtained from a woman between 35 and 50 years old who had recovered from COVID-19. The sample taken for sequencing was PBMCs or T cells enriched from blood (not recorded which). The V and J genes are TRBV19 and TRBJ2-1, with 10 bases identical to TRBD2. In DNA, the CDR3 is TGTGCCAGTAGTATTCTCTGGGCTGCAGCTAGCGGGGGTGCGCTCAATGAGCAGTTCTTC. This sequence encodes CASSILWAAASGGALNEQFF.